Ten or more counts support the clone carrying this T cell receptor beta chain. Its antigen remains unknown. The read terminates 3 residues ahead of where the CDR3 ends, so the germline J gene completes it. The data derive from a study of T cell clonality in common variable immunodeficiency. Only in-frame clones appear in the TCRdb table, and some are missing; sequencing was by immunoSEQ multiplex PCR. The sample is made up of around 81,000 clones, none counted only once. Study-wide results and limits: Patient heterogeneity in the CVID cohort limited correlations between repertoire features and clinical complications.

The CDR3 covers 17 residues. The trim removed 2 bases at V and 2 bases at J, leaving 8 bases unmatched. The germline V gene has CDR1 SGHTA and CDR2 FQGTGA. The sequencing input was peripheral blood mononuclear cells. The clonotype was recovered from a person between 18 and 75 years old in good health. The chain employs TRBV7-3 and TRBJ2-1, with 8 bases matching TRBD1. CDR3 DNA, as far as it was read: TGTGCCAGCAGCTTATGGGTAAGGACAGGGACCTACAATGAG. As protein: CASSLWVRTGTYNE. The whole CDR3 sequence is CASSLWVRTGTYNEQFF.